Below, 8 T cell receptor beta chains from the same sample are listed, as sequenced in a study of beta chain features in type 1 diabetes. Antigen specificity for these receptors is unknown. Broader study findings: There was a moderate but significant shortening of TCRB CDR3s in all four CD4+ subsets of Type 1 diabetes patients.

As every portion of the isolated RNA was reverse transcribed, the sequencing read expressed TCRB transcripts. Assay used: immunoSEQ multiplex PCR; TCRdb lists only in-frame clones, some missing. The data contain hundreds of thousands of clones, more than 13% of them singletons. Sequenced sample: naive CD4+ T cells from blood. These receptors were taken from a man aged 25 to 40 with type 1 diabetes.

This chain uses TRBV4-2 with TRBJ2-2; tentatively, D is TRBD1 (5 bases). CDR1 is LGHNA and CDR2 is YNFKEQ in the germline V gene. This CDR3 spans 16 amino acids. Trimming pared 0 bases from V and 2 bases from J, leaving 10 bases between. This chain's CDR3 is CASSQETALNTGELFF. The CDR3 DNA sequence: TGTGCCAGCAGCCAAGAGACAGCCCTCAACACCGGGGAGCTGTTTTTT.

This clone appeared a few times. DNA for the CDR3: TGTGCCAGTAGCCCTCGGCGGGAGGCGTACAATGAGCAGTTCTTC. It codes for CASSPRREAYNEQFF. The chain uses TRBV19 and TRBJ2-1; 8 bases are a match to TRBD2. This CDR3 spans 15 amino acids. Per the germline V gene, CDR1 is LNHDA and CDR2 is SQIVND (reference sequence). V trimming: 6 bases; J trimming: 4 bases; junction bases outside the gene matches: 8.

The chain uses TRBV18 and TRBJ1-1; D might be TRBD1 (6 bases). This CDR3 comprises 13 residues. V shed 4 bases and J shed 6 bases, with 12 bases lying between them. The germline gives CDR1 KGHSH, CDR2 LQKENI. Written as DNA, the CDR3 is TGTGCCAGCTCACAGGGGGAGATCTCTGAAGCTTTCTTT. Its translation is CASSQGEISEAFF.

The gene calls are TRBV7-9 and TRBJ1-2; D may be TRBD1 (5 bases). The CDR3 has 12 residues. Germline-derived CDR1 and CDR2 are SEHNR and FQNEAQ (reference sequence). V lost 5 bases and J 7 bases, leaving 11 bases between the germline ends. CDR3 residues: CASSTDSFGYTF. DNA for the CDR3: TGTGCCAGCAGCACCGACAGTTTTGGCTACACCTTC.

This clone was seen a single time. The rearrangement links TRBV27 to TRBJ1-5; D may be TRBD1 (6 bases). Deletions cut 4 bases from V and 5 bases from J, with 18 bases between. Germline CDR1 reads MNHEY; CDR2 reads SMNVEV (reference sequence). The CDR3 length is 16 residues. The CDR3 sequence: CASSSAGTNEHQPQHF. The CDR3 DNA reads as TGTGCCAGCAGTTCAGCCGGGACAAACGAACATCAGCCCCAGCATTTT.

This clone was detected only a few times. This chain uses TRBV18 with TRBJ1-5; TRBD1 aligns across 10 bases. In germline, CDR1 is KGHSH, CDR2 LQKENI. V was pared by 2 bases and J by 2 bases, with 3 bases of the junction left unmatched. This CDR3 comprises 16 residues. The CDR3 is CASSPGQGDGNQPQHF. CDR3 nucleotide sequence: TGTGCCAGCTCACCAGGACAGGGGGATGGCAATCAGCCCCAGCATTTT. The whole variable domain, filled in from reference TRBV18 and TRBJ1-5, reads NAGVMQNPRHLVRRRGQEARLRCSPMKGHSHVYWYRQLPEEGLKFMVYLQKENIIDESGMPKERFSAEFPKEGPSILRIQQVVRGDSAAYFCASSPGQGDGNQPQHFGDGTRLSIL.

The table lists this clone with a few counts. The chain couples TRBV7-9 to TRBJ2-7; D may be TRBD1 (5 bases). The germline CDR1 and CDR2 sequences are SEHNR and FQNEAQ (reference sequence). This CDR3 spans 15 amino acids. Trimming removed 8 bases at V and 5 bases at J, with 22 bases between. This chain's CDR3 is CASPLPGLGGHEQYF. In nucleotides, the CDR3 is TGTGCCAGCCCACTCCCAGGGTTGGGTGGCCACGAGCAGTACTTC. The full variable domain, rest sourced from reference TRBV7-9 and TRBJ2-7, is DTGVSQNPRHKITKRGQNVTFRCDPISEHNRLYWYRQTLGQGPEFLTYFQNEAQLEKSRLLSDRFSAERPKGSFSTLEIQRTEQGDSAMYLCASPLPGLGGHEQYFGPGTRLTVT.

The chain links TRBV28 to TRBJ1-4, with 7 positions matching TRBD1. This CDR3 is built from 14 residues. Germline CDR1 and CDR2: MDHEN and SYDVKM. V lost 6 bases, J lost 7 bases, and 8 bases stayed unmatched. Here the CDR3 DNA reads TGTGCCAGCAGCTACTCAGGGGGAGGTGAAAAACTGTTTTTT. Its protein product is CASSYSGGGEKLFF.